Sequencing of this T cell receptor (beta chain) was carried out in a study of T-cell reconstitution after alpha-beta-depleted transplantation in children. The authors prepared the TCRbeta library with unique molecular identifiers. TCRdb ran MiXCR on the PCR reads and lists one entry per CDR3 protein. This sample has hundreds of thousands of distinct CDR3 sequences, with about an eighth found just once. The CDR3 is 14 residues long. Germline V gene lookup returns CDR1 MNHNS and CDR2 SASEGT. V shed 10 bases and J shed 1 base, with 14 bases lying between them. Material: PBMCs, obtained from the stem cell graft. This receptor was identified in a human donor who donated a stem cell graft to a child with Fanconi anemia. The chain combines TRBV6-1 with TRBJ1-5, with D possibly matching TRBD1 (5 bases). CDR3 loop: CAITRGGSNQPQHF. The CDR3 DNA reads as TGTGCCATTACTCGGGGCGGCAGCAATCAGCCCCAGCATTTT.